The 19 T cell receptor beta chains listed next were all sequenced from one sample in a study of blood T cell repertoires in COVID-19. TCRdb's table, derived via immunoSEQ multiplex PCR, lists solely in-frame clones and lacks some. The sample has roughly 100,000 clones, more than 70% seen once; the top ten hold around 3.8%. Sequencing used peripheral blood. All receptors come from a woman aged 60-75 years with acute or convalescent COVID-19.

The chain carries TRBV28 and TRBJ2-1; TRBD2 might be the D (5 bases). The germline gives CDR1 MDHEN, CDR2 SYDVKM. The CDR3 extends over 14 amino acids. V lost 3 bases and J lost 2, with 8 bases in between. The CDR3 region is CASSFRGPYNEQFF. DNA for the CDR3: TGTGCCAGCAGTTTCCGCGGGCCCTACAATGAGCAGTTCTTC.

This clone was seen a few times. The CDR3 sequence is CASSQQGGNTEAFF. In DNA, the CDR3 is TGTGCCAGCAGCCAACAGGGGGGGAACACTGAAGCTTTCTTT. This chain joins TRBV3-1 (or the pseudogene TRBV3-2) and TRBJ1-1; 7 bases map to TRBD1. The CDR3 has 14 amino acids. The V gene end was trimmed by 2 bases and the J gene end by 1 base; junction bases not matched to a gene: 1. Germline CDR1 reads LGHDT; CDR2 reads YNNKEL (reference sequence).

The genes are TRBV28 and TRBJ2-7; weak D call: TRBD2 (5 bases). Trimming removed 10 bases from V and 5 bases from J, with 15 bases in between. In germline, CDR1 is MDHEN, CDR2 SYDVKM. This CDR3 has 12 residues. CDR3 in amino acids: CATGGLVNEQYF. The CDR3 DNA reads TGTGCCACCGGAGGACTCGTCAACGAGCAGTACTTC.

The chain combines TRBV19 with TRBJ2-1, with TRBD2 as a possible D gene (5 bases). The germline CDR1 and CDR2 sequences are LNHDA and SQIVND (reference sequence). The CDR3 totals 15 residues. Trimming shortened V by 4 bases and J by 0 bases, and 10 bases separated the two germline ends. The CDR3: CASSTRRSSYNEQFF. Written as DNA, the CDR3 is TGTGCCAGTAGTACTCGGAGGAGCTCCTACAATGAGCAGTTCTTC. Full variable domain (outside the CDR3, taken from reference TRBV19 and TRBJ2-1): DGGITQSPKYLFRKEGQNVTLSCEQNLNHDAMYWYRQDPGQGLRLIYYSQIVNDFQKGDIAEGYSVSREKKESFPLTVTSAQKNPTAFYLCASSTRRSSYNEQFFGPGTRLTVL.

The V gene is TRBV9, the J gene TRBJ1-3, with 8 bases fitting TRBD1. V lost 4 bases to trimming and J lost 4 bases; unmatched junction nucleotides: 10. CDR3 length: 16 residues. Germline V gene data show CDR1 as SGDLS and CDR2 as YYNGEE. The CDR3: CASSPQLWTGGNTIYF. CDR3 in DNA: TGTGCCAGCAGCCCCCAGCTTTGGACAGGGGGAAACACCATATATTTT.

The chain employs TRBV3-1 (or the pseudogene TRBV3-2) and TRBJ2-1; the D is unclear. The V gene's germline CDR1 is LGHDT and CDR2 YNNKEL (reference sequence). V lost 1 base and J lost 8, with 12 bases in between. This CDR3 has 14 amino acids. DNA of the CDR3: TGTGCCAGCAGCCAAGCCCCAGTTCGCTATGAGCAGTTCTTC. As protein: CASSQAPVRYEQFF.

The chain is built from TRBV7-3 and TRBJ2-7; a possible D gene is TRBD2 (5 bases). V shed 1 base and J shed 7 bases, with 14 bases lying between them. In germline, CDR1 is SGHTA, CDR2 FQGTGA. The CDR3 contains 14 residues. Here the CDR3 DNA reads TGTGCCAGCAGCTTAAGGGCCGGTGGAGGTGAGCAGTACTTC. Protein product: CASSLRAGGGEQYF.

The CDR3 DNA sequence: TGTGCCAGCAGCGGGGCAGGGTTCAATCAGCCCCAGCATTTT. It is translated as CASSGAGFNQPQHF. The rearrangement uses TRBV9 and TRBJ1-5; possible D gene TRBD1, 5 bases. The germline V and J ends were trimmed by 3 bases and 3 bases, with 10 bases remaining between them. Germline V gene lookup returns CDR1 SGDLS and CDR2 YYNGEE. CDR3 length: 14 residues.

This chain connects TRBV19 to TRBJ1-2; D remains ambiguous. Trimming removed 1 base at V and 3 bases at J, with 12 bases between. From germline, CDR1 is LNHDA and CDR2 SQIVND (reference sequence). The CDR3 covers 15 residues. The CDR3 coding sequence is TGTGCCAGTAGTATAGTAGTACAGCAACACTATGGCTACACCTTC. Its translation is CASSIVVQQHYGYTF.

This clone was observed a single time. V gene TRBV2 combines with J gene TRBJ2-1; TRBD1 aligns across 9 bases. With V trimmed by 8 bases and J by 6 bases, 11 bases remained unmatched. CDR3 size: 15 residues. CDR1 and CDR2 from the germline V gene are SNHLY and FYNNEI. The CDR3 sequence: CASYIVRQGVNEQFF. CDR3 nucleotides: TGTGCCAGCTATATCGTGAGACAGGGGGTCAATGAGCAGTTCTTC.

The table lists this clone with a count of one. The chain combines TRBV9 with TRBJ2-1, with D possibly being TRBD2 (6 bases). The CDR3 totals 15 residues. Trimming took off 4 bases at V and 4 bases at J, with 15 bases between the two ends. Germline CDR1 reads SGDLS; CDR2 reads YYNGEE. CDR3 loop: CASSPRDSVYNEQFF. The CDR3 coding sequence is TGTGCCAGCAGCCCCCGGGACTCCGTATACAATGAGCAGTTCTTC.

The chain carries TRBV6-5 and TRBJ1-1, with no clear D. Trimming cost V 5 bases and J 12 bases, with 19 bases left between them. The length of the CDR3 is 13 residues. CDR1 is MNHEY, CDR2 SVGAGI, per germline. The chain's CDR3 is CASSPQDRTLPFF. In DNA form, the CDR3 reads TGTGCCAGCAGTCCCCAGGATCGAACCCTCCCTTTCTTT.

The chain uses TRBV6-6 and TRBJ1-2, with a tentative D call TRBD1 (6 bases). Per the germline V gene, CDR1 is MNHNY and CDR2 is SVGAGI (reference sequence). CDR3 size: 15 residues. Trimming removed 2 bases from V and 5 bases from J, with 15 bases in between. The CDR3 loop is CASSYRRGAGYGYTF. The CDR3, as DNA: TGTGCCAGCAGTTACAGGCGGGGGGCGGGTTATGGCTACACCTTC.

The chain uses TRBV19 and TRBJ1-5, with D perhaps matching TRBD1 (5 bases). The CDR3 is 16 amino acids. Germline CDR1 reads LNHDA; CDR2 reads SQIVND (reference sequence). The V end was cut by 2 bases, the J end by 1 base, with 12 bases between. In DNA, the CDR3 is TGTGCCAGTAGTATATGGGGGGTCCGGAGCAATCAGCCCCAGCATTTT. As protein: CASSIWGVRSNQPQHF.

The chain carries TRBV28 and TRBJ1-2, with D unclear. This CDR3 contains 13 residues. Germline V CDR1 and CDR2: MDHEN, SYDVKM. V lost 7 bases and J lost 1, with 10 bases in between. The CDR3 DNA follows: TGTGCCAGCACCTCGGGGAGTAACTATGGCTACACCTTC. It translates to CASTSGSNYGYTF.

The chain is built from TRBV19 and TRBJ2-1; 8 bases fit TRBD2. This CDR3 comprises 15 residues. In germline, CDR1 is LNHDA, CDR2 SQIVND (reference sequence). V was pared by 7 bases and J by 6 bases, with 11 bases of the junction left unmatched. CDR3 nucleotides: TGTGCCAGTAACCGCCGCCAAGCGGGAGTCAATGAGCAGTTCTTC. Encoded protein: CASNRRQAGVNEQFF.

The chain joins TRBV5-5 to TRBJ2-6; D uncertain. The CDR3 sequence is 15 residues long. Germline V gene data show CDR1 as SGHKS and CDR2 as YYEKEE (reference sequence). Trimming pared 0 bases from V and 5 bases from J, leaving 9 bases between. In DNA form, the CDR3 reads TGTGCCAGCAGCTTGGGGGCTCTCTGGGCCAACGTCCTGACTTTC. Its translation: CASSLGALWANVLTF. Full variable domain (missing parts from reference TRBV5-5 and TRBJ2-6): DAGVTQSPTHLIKTRGQQVTLRCSPISGHKSVSWYQQVLGQGPQFIFQYYEKEERGRGNFPDRFSARQFPNYSSELNVNALLLGDSALYLCASSLGALWANVLTFGAGSRLTVL.

This chain uses TRBV9 with TRBJ2-5; tentatively, D is TRBD2 (5 bases). Germline V CDR1 and CDR2: SGDLS, YYNGEE. Trimming pared 0 bases from V and 4 bases from J, leaving 10 bases between. This CDR3 is built from 14 residues. The CDR3 protein is CASSVGYGGETQYF. CDR3 nucleotide sequence: TGTGCCAGCAGCGTAGGTTACGGAGGAGAGACCCAGTACTTC.

This rearrangement joins TRBV5-1 to TRBJ2-2; possibly TRBD1 for D (5 bases). Deletions cut 2 bases from V and 6 bases from J, with 11 bases between. CDR1 and CDR2 (germline): SGHRS, YFSETQ. The CDR3 runs to 14 residues. The CDR3 coding sequence is TGCGCCAGCAGCTTTATACCAGGGTCCGGGGAGCTGTTTTTT. This sequence encodes CASSFIPGSGELFF.